The 32 T cell receptor beta chains listed next were all sequenced from one sample in a study of blood T cell repertoires in COVID-19. Generated by immunoSEQ multiplex PCR, the TCRdb table keeps only in-frame clones and is missing some. The data show approximately 210,000 clones, approximately 82% seen once. Sequenced material: PBMCs or T cells enriched from blood (not recorded which). All receptors derive from a man aged 40-49 years who had recovered from COVID-19.

The chain is built from TRBV6-5 and TRBJ1-2, with a weak D call TRBD1 (6 bases). This CDR3 region has 15 residues. V was pared by 4 bases and J by 5 bases, with 17 bases between. Germline lookup yields CDR1 MNHEY and CDR2 SVGAGI. The CDR3 here is CASSSTLGHTYGYTF. In nucleotides, the CDR3 is TGTGCCAGCAGTTCCACCTTGGGACATACATATGGCTACACCTTC.

The V call is TRBV7-8, the J call TRBJ2-5; no reliable D call. Trimming took off 5 bases at V and 5 bases at J, with 9 bases between the two ends. Germline V gives CDR1 SGHVS, CDR2 FQNEAQ. The CDR3 consists of 12 residues. CDR3 DNA sequence: TGTGCCAGCAGCCGCCAGAGGGAGACCCAGTACTTC. Its protein product is CASSRQRETQYF.

The rearrangement links TRBV7-8 to TRBJ2-7, with 7 bases identical to TRBD1. Germline CDR1 and CDR2: SGHVS and FQNEAQ. V shed 1 base and J 5 bases; nucleotides not matched to a gene: 5. The CDR3 runs 14 residues. For the CDR3, the DNA is TGTGCCAGCAGCTTAGTACAGGGGTCCCACGAGCAGTACTTC. Encoded protein: CASSLVQGSHEQYF.

This clone was found a few times. The chain couples TRBV7-3 to TRBJ1-5, with D tentatively TRBD1 (5 bases). Per germline, CDR1 SGHTA and CDR2 FQGTGA. This CDR3 is 11 amino acids long. Trimming removed 5 bases at V and 13 bases at J, with 12 bases between. This CDR3 is CASSGQKGQHF. The CDR3 DNA reads as TGTGCCAGCAGCGGGCAGAAGGGGCAGCATTTT.

V and J are TRBV11-3 and TRBJ1-1, with D hard to call. The CDR3 is 13 amino acids. The germline CDR1 and CDR2 sequences are SGHNT and YENEEA. The V gene lost 6 bases and the J gene lost 4 bases, with 12 bases spanning the gap. The CDR3 nucleotides are TGTGCCAGCAGTCTTAGTGTCGTCACTGAAGCTTTCTTT. The encoded protein is CASSLSVVTEAFF.

This rearrangement joins TRBV6-1 to TRBJ2-3, with 8 positions matching TRBD2. This CDR3 is built from 16 residues. V dropped 4 bases and J dropped 2; count of bases not matched to a gene: 8. The V gene's germline CDR1 is MNHNS and CDR2 SASEGT. The CDR3 is CASSVLLRGATDTQYF. The CDR3 nucleotides are TGTGCCAGCAGTGTCCTCCTGCGGGGGGCCACAGATACGCAGTATTTT.

This sequence joins TRBV30 and TRBJ1-2; D is unresolved. The germline V and J ends were trimmed by 4 bases and 2 bases, with 8 bases remaining between them. The CDR3 spans 12 residues. Per germline, CDR1 GTSNPN and CDR2 SVGIG (reference sequence). The CDR3 reads CAWKAANYGYTF. DNA for the CDR3: TGTGCCTGGAAGGCGGCAAACTATGGCTACACCTTC.

The chain employs TRBV19 and TRBJ2-3, with 8 positions matching TRBD2. Germline CDR1 reads LNHDA; CDR2 reads SQIVND (reference sequence). The CDR3 has 15 amino acids. Trimming took 2 bases from V and 8 from J; bases not matched to a gene: 9. CDR3 amino acids: CASSILTSGGGTQYF. The DNA of the CDR3 is TGTGCCAGTAGTATACTCACTAGCGGAGGAGGTACGCAGTATTTT.

This sequence joins TRBV5-5 and TRBJ1-5; maybe TRBD1 (6 bases). The CDR3 runs 14 residues. The V and J ends lost 3 bases and 5 bases respectively, with 12 bases between them. Germline V gene data show CDR1 as SGHKS and CDR2 as YYEKEE (reference sequence). CDR3 protein: CASSSASGDQPQHF. Here the CDR3 DNA reads TGTGCCAGCAGCTCGGCCTCAGGGGATCAGCCCCAGCATTTT.

This clone has just one count. This rearrangement joins TRBV5-1 to TRBJ2-3; D perhaps matches TRBD1 (5 bases). CDR1 is SGHRS and CDR2 is YFSETQ in the germline V gene. V lost 5 bases, J lost 3 bases, and 16 bases lay in between. The CDR3 consists of 15 residues. CDR3 region: CASRMTALDTDTQYF. CDR3 coding DNA: TGCGCCAGCAGAATGACAGCTTTGGATACAGATACGCAGTATTTT.

CDR3 sequence (DNA): TGTGCCAGCTCACCAGACAGGGGTGATCAGCCCCAGCATTTT. It translates to CASSPDRGDQPQHF. V is TRBV18 and J is TRBJ1-5; 8 bases line up with TRBD1. This CDR3 comprises 14 residues. CDR1 KGHSH and CDR2 LQKENI come from the germline V gene. The junction had 2 bases not matched to a gene; V was cut back by 2 bases and J by 5 bases.

CDR3 amino acids: CASSSGPLREPDEQYF. CDR3 DNA sequence: TGTGCCAGCAGCTCAGGGCCCCTCCGGGAGCCCGACGAGCAGTACTTC. The genes are TRBV4-2 and TRBJ2-7; D is perhaps TRBD2 (6 bases). Germline V CDR1 and CDR2: LGHNA, YNFKEQ. This CDR3 has 16 residues. V lost 5 bases to trimming and J lost 5 bases, with 22 bases between them.

The genes are TRBV24-1 and TRBJ2-3, with TRBD2 matching over 12 bases. Trimming took 4 bases from V and 7 from J; bases not matched to a gene: 5. This CDR3 contains 15 residues. Germline V gene lookup returns CDR1 KGHDR and CDR2 SFDVKD. CDR3 amino acids: CATSDTSGGRYTQYF. The CDR3 DNA is TGTGCCACCAGTGACACTAGCGGGGGGCGCTATACGCAGTATTTT.

The chain is built from TRBV9 and TRBJ2-3; 7 bases map to TRBD1. J gave up 7 bases and V 4 bases, and 12 bases lay outside the gene matches. Germline CDR1 reads SGDLS; CDR2 reads YYNGEE. This CDR3 spans 15 amino acids. This CDR3 is CASSTRDSRDYTQYF. The CDR3 DNA reads as TGTGCCAGCAGCACCCGGGACAGTCGAGACTATACGCAGTATTTT. Drawing the rest from reference TRBV9 and TRBJ2-3, the complete variable domain is DSGVTQTPKHLITATGQRVTLRCSPRSGDLSVYWYQQSLDQGLQFLIQYYNGEERAKGNILERFSAQQFPDLHSELNLSSLELGDSALYFCASSTRDSRDYTQYFGPGTRLTVL.

The rearrangement joins TRBV5-4 to TRBJ2-7; D is possibly TRBD1 (6 bases). Deletions cut 4 bases from V and 2 bases from J, with 13 bases between. This CDR3 is built from 14 residues. CDR1 and CDR2 (germline): SGHNT, YYREEE (reference sequence). Written as DNA, the CDR3 is TGTGCCAGCAGCCTCCGGGACACAGCCTACGAGCAGTACTTC. Encoded protein: CASSLRDTAYEQYF.

V usage is TRBV11-2 and J usage is TRBJ2-5, with TRBD2 as a possible D gene (7 bases). The germline V and J ends were trimmed by 5 bases and 1 base, with 8 bases remaining between them. Germline assignment: CDR1 SGHAT and CDR2 FQNNGV. This CDR3 contains 13 residues. The CDR3: CASSGGAQETQYF. CDR3 sequence (DNA): TGTGCCAGCAGCGGGGGGGCCCAAGAGACCCAGTACTTC.

V gene TRBV5-1 combines with J gene TRBJ1-1, with D possibly being TRBD1 (5 bases). The CDR3 is 13 amino acids. The V end was cut by 5 bases, the J end by 4 bases, with 12 bases between. Germline loops: CDR1 SGHRS, CDR2 YFSETQ. CDR3 region: CASSPRRGTEAFF. The DNA for the CDR3 is TGCGCCAGCAGTCCAAGGAGGGGCACTGAAGCTTTCTTT.

The table lists this clone with a count of one. In DNA form, the CDR3 reads TGTGCCAGCAGTTTTCTCAGGGGGAAGCATTACGAGCAGTACTTC. This encodes CASSFLRGKHYEQYF. This chain links TRBV28 with TRBJ2-7; 7 bases fit TRBD1. The germline V gene has CDR1 MDHEN and CDR2 SYDVKM. CDR3 length equals 15 residues. V shed 3 bases, J shed 4 bases, and the junction held 9 bases outside the gene matches.

The chain couples TRBV19 to TRBJ1-2; D gene uncertain. CDR1 and CDR2 from the germline V gene are LNHDA and SQIVND (reference sequence). Trimming pared 6 bases from V and 1 base from J, leaving 6 bases between. The CDR3 has 12 residues. The CDR3 nucleotides are TGTGCCAGTAGCGTGTTTAACTATGGCTACACCTTC. Residues: CASSVFNYGYTF.

This chain uses TRBV15 with TRBJ2-1; TRBD1 aligns across 7 bases. V was pared by 3 bases and J by 6 bases, with 11 bases of the junction left unmatched. Germline loops: CDR1 LNHNV, CDR2 YYDKDF (reference sequence). This CDR3 is 16 amino acids long. In DNA form, the CDR3 reads TGTGCCACCAGCAGGGGGAGAGGGGGCGAATCCAATGAGCAGTTCTTC. This sequence encodes CATSRGRGGESNEQFF. Together with reference TRBV15 and TRBJ2-1, the CDR3 gives the full variable domain: DAMVIQNPRYQVTQFGKPVTLSCSQTLNHNVMYWYQQKSSQAPKLLFHYYDKDFNNEADTPDNFQSRRPNTSFCFLDIRSPGLGDTAMYLCATSRGRGGESNEQFFGPGTRLTVL.

CDR3 residues: CASSRGSQGWNSPLHF. CDR3 in DNA: TGTGCCAGCAGCCGGGGATCACAGGGATGGAATTCACCCCTCCACTTT. J is TRBJ1-6 and V is TRBV14; D may be TRBD1 (6 bases). The germline V and J ends were trimmed by 4 bases and 7 bases, with 17 bases remaining between them. CDR3 length: 16 amino acids. The V gene's germline CDR1 is SGHDN and CDR2 FVKESK.

This rearrangement joins TRBV28 to TRBJ2-3; D gene unclear. Germline values: CDR1 MDHEN, CDR2 SYDVKM. The CDR3 runs to 15 residues. The V end lost 3 bases, the J end lost 0 bases, and 10 bases lay between the germline ends. Here the CDR3 reads CASSFVSTSTDTQYF. CDR3 bases: TGTGCCAGCAGTTTCGTATCGACTAGCACAGATACGCAGTATTTT.

V is TRBV21-1 and J is TRBJ2-7; the D call in the table, TRBD1, was not verified against the DNA. TRBV21-1 is tagged as a pseudogene. The CDR3 sequence is 12 residues long. CDR3 protein: CASKGHIYEQYF. The CDR3 DNA sequence: TGTGCCAGCAAGGGACATATTTACGAGCAGTACTTC.

The CDR3 is CASSQRQGNTEAFF. The CDR3 DNA is TGTGCCAGCAGCCAACGGCAGGGGAACACTGAAGCTTTCTTT. The chain joins TRBV5-4 to TRBJ1-1; D is perhaps TRBD1 (5 bases). The germline V and J ends were trimmed by 4 bases and 1 base, with 11 bases remaining between them. The V gene's germline CDR1 is SGHNT and CDR2 YYREEE (reference sequence). The CDR3 runs 14 residues.

The chain employs TRBV5-1 and TRBJ2-2; no definite D call. The V and J ends lost 0 bases and 5 bases respectively, with 5 bases between them. From germline, CDR1 is SGHRS and CDR2 YFSETQ. The CDR3 consists of 13 residues. The CDR3: CASSLDVTGELFF. As DNA, the CDR3 is TGCGCCAGCAGCTTGGATGTAACCGGGGAGCTGTTTTTT.

The V and J genes are TRBV4-1 and TRBJ1-4; tentatively, D is TRBD1 (5 bases). The CDR3 extends over 16 amino acids. Trimming shortened V by 0 bases and J by 8 bases, and 16 bases separated the two germline ends. CDR1 is MGHRA, CDR2 YSYEKL, per germline. The CDR3 region is CASSQEWGRDVEKLFF. For the CDR3, the DNA is TGCGCCAGCAGCCAAGAATGGGGCAGGGATGTGGAAAAACTGTTTTTT.

This chain joins TRBV7-2 and TRBJ1-1, with TRBD1 identical over 7 bases. V was pared by 4 bases and J by 4 bases, with 9 bases of the junction left unmatched. Germline-derived CDR1 and CDR2 are SGHTA and FQGNSA. The CDR3 runs 15 residues. CDR3 loop: CASSSPTGMGTEAFF. In nucleotides, the CDR3 is TGTGCCAGCAGCTCCCCGACAGGGATGGGCACTGAAGCTTTCTTT.

The V and J genes are TRBV19 and TRBJ2-2; D is ambiguous. The V end lost 8 bases, the J end lost 0 bases, and 7 bases lay between the germline ends. The germline gives CDR1 LNHDA, CDR2 SQIVND (reference sequence). The length of the CDR3 is 13 residues. CDR3: CASWRSNTGELFF. CDR3 nucleotides: TGTGCCAGTTGGCGGTCGAACACCGGGGAGCTGTTTTTT.

This chain joins TRBV28 and TRBJ1-5, with D unresolved. Trimming removed 1 base at V and 7 bases at J, with 5 bases between. Germline CDR1 and CDR2: MDHEN and SYDVKM. This CDR3 contains 12 residues. CDR3 nucleotides: TGTGCCAGCAGTTTATACCGGCAGCCCCAGCATTTT. Translation gives CASSLYRQPQHF.

The J gene is TRBJ1-2, the V gene TRBV2; a possible D gene is TRBD1 (6 bases). Germline CDR1 reads SNHLY; CDR2 reads FYNNEI. The CDR3 has 12 amino acids. V lost 7 bases to trimming and J lost 6 bases, with 12 bases between them. CDR3 bases: TGTGCCAGCATAACAGGGTACGATGGCTACACCTTC. Its translation: CASITGYDGYTF.

CDR3 nucleotides: TGTGCCAGCTCACCCTTCCCGGGACAGGGAGGTCAGCCCCAGCATTTT. Its translation: CASSPFPGQGGQPQHF. The chain has TRBV18 and TRBJ1-5, with 9 nucleotides matching TRBD1. V trimming: 3 bases; J trimming: 6 bases; junction bases outside the gene matches: 9. This CDR3 has 16 amino acids. Germline values: CDR1 KGHSH, CDR2 LQKENI.

The rearrangement joins TRBV29-1 to TRBJ1-5, with 9 bases aligning to TRBD1. There are 14 residues in the CDR3. V gave up 5 bases and J gave up 5 bases; unmatched junction bases: 7. The V gene's germline CDR1 is SQVTM and CDR2 ANQGSEA. The CDR3 loop is CSVTTGGLDQPQHF. CDR3 nucleotide sequence: TGCAGCGTTACGACAGGGGGTCTAGATCAGCCCCAGCATTTT.